The clone carrying this TCR beta chain was detected only a few times. Antigen specificity is unknown. Trimming took 1 base from V and 4 from J, leaving 14 bases between them. There are 15 residues in the CDR3. The V gene's germline CDR1 is LGHNA and CDR2 YNFKEQ. The repertoire was sequenced with immunoSEQ multiplex PCR; TCRdb's copy has only in-frame clones and lacks some. This table has about 68,000 clones, roughly four fifths appearing once. The data were obtained in a study of OX40 agonist ivuxolimab in advanced cancers. Study background: Patient treatment consisted of intravenous ivuxolimab administration every 2 weeks at 0.01 to 10 mg/kg. Having had anti-PD-1, anti-PD-L1 or anti-CTLA-4 therapy before was allowed, and roughly 39% had some.

Findings of the study overall: At doses 0.1 to 3.0 mg/kg, CD4+ and CD8+ clones expanded. Determination of antigen specificity was not performed for the expanded peripheral T cells.

The chain links TRBV4-2 to TRBJ2-7; D is possibly TRBD2 (6 bases). The input for sequencing was CD4+ or CD8+ T cells sorted from blood, taken in a trial of the OX40 agonist ivuxolimab. The receptor was isolated from an adult with an advanced solid tumor such as melanoma, head and neck, liver or kidney cancer. This CDR3 is CASSQVGGAGYEQYF. CDR3 coding DNA: TGTGCCAGCAGCCAAGTTGGAGGGGCCGGATACGAGCAGTACTTC.